The clone carrying this T cell receptor (beta chain) was observed many times. Its matching antigen is unknown. This CDR3 is built from 15 residues. CDR1 and CDR2 (germline): MNHNY, SVGAGI (reference sequence). Trimming removed 5 bases from V and 0 bases from J; junction bases left unmatched: 3. Preparation of the TCRbeta library involved a method that used unique molecular identifiers. MiXCR, applied by TCRdb to the PCR reads, yields one record per CDR3 protein. There are over 120,000 distinct CDR3 sequences in the sample; roughly 8.8% occur only once, and 18% lies in the top ten. These data are taken from a study of T-cell reconstitution after alpha-beta-depleted transplantation in children. Study outcomes and limitations: The high TCRbeta diversity at day 60 in some patients came from surviving recipient T cells and thymic progenitors. Among T cells one year after transplant, newly produced cells accounted for most counts and diversity. Expanded graft clones numbering several hundred reportedly gave rise to alpha-beta T cells about two months after transplant.

The origin of this receptor is a female patient aged 2-9 years who had a stem cell transplant for congenital amegakaryocytic thrombocytopenia, so the T cells may come from the graft donor. The specimen comprised PBMCs, mostly from graft donor cells, sampled 180 days after TCRalphabeta/CD19-depleted stem cell transplant. The rearrangement joins TRBV6-6 to TRBJ2-3, with 9 bases that match TRBD1. DNA for the CDR3: TGTGCCAGCAGTCGGACAGGGGCGAGCACAGATACGCAGTATTTT. Its protein product is CASSRTGASTDTQYF.